This TCR beta chain was obtained from a study of blood T cell repertoires in COVID-19 (dated by TCRdb to 2020 to 2021). Study-wide context: Samples covering the acute and convalescent phases of COVID-19 were provided by collaborators in the United States, Italy and Spain. The material from the prospective study consisted of cDNA or gDNA derived from T cells, B-cell-depleted T cells, or PBMCs. Subjects who had been exposed to COVID-19, were actively infected with it, or had recovered from it provided the deeply sampled blood TCRbeta repertoires that made up the dataset. A freely available public database, intended as a resource for researchers studying the immune response to SARS-CoV-2, is where the repertoires were released. Samples came from the ongoing ImmuneRACE study (first 160 participants) plus 1,254 subjects from 6 global collaborators. Nearly every sample came with metadata listing a de-identified subject ID, COVID-19 status, age in years and sex. Where available, HLA class I and class II types were taken from metadata supplied by the sample provider and were not determined by assay-based typing. Overall study outcomes, separate from this receptor: Clinical and demographic metadata were provided uncurated, with the amount varying by source and participant.

With respect to this clone: It lacks a known antigen. Base qualities were left out, and no much larger clone turns up one base away.

Collaborating institutions collected whole blood in K2EDTA tubes following their own protocols. For TCRbeta analysis, collaborators shipped samples in one of three forms: frozen whole blood, isolated PBMCs, or DNA extracted from either of those sample types. The immunoSEQ Assay, a bias-controlled multiplex PCR, was used to amplify TCRbeta CDR3 regions from genomic DNA. The study's processing was this. The number of nucleated cells in each sample was estimated from the amplification of reference gene primers within the assay. To quantify the absolute abundance of each unique TCRbeta CDR3 rearrangement, sequence reads were collapsed and filtered. For each sample, productive Simpson clonality was calculated as the square root of Simpson's diversity index across productive rearrangements. As stored in TCRdb, this immuneACCESS dataset retains in-frame rearrangements with V and J assigned. A fraction of the clones does not appear; measured against another copy, unresolved V genes explain less than half of the discrepancy, and the remainder lacks a known reason. The D gene and trimming were derived from the DNA, and the V and J assignments and clone size from that table. Counted in this sample were approximately 310,000 clones; more than 75% of them appeared once. The top ten hold 1% of the sample.

The CDR3 holds 12 amino acids from the cysteine to the phenylalanine. Kept here is only the CDR3 DNA, which spans 36 bases and is read in frame from base 1. CDR1 and CDR2 (SGHNT, YYREEE) derive from the germline V gene (reference sequence). The trim is 0 bases for V and 11 bases for J, with a gap of 11 bases between the germline ends. The sequence joins TRBV5-4 to TRBJ1-1, with the D gene call left open. The receptor's source is a man between 45 and 60 years old with active or convalescent COVID-19. The sequencing sample was made of peripheral blood. The DNA sequence is as follows: TGTGCCAGCAGCTTGGAGGGAGCGACGGCTTTCTTT. Its translation reads: CASSLEGATAFF.